The subject of this entry is one TCR beta chain. The antigen remains undetermined. V dropped 5 bases and J dropped 3; count of bases not matched to a gene: 7. The CDR3 sequence is 16 residues long. Germline V gene data show CDR1 as ENHRY and CDR2 as SYGVKD. The entry originates in a study of response to subunit inactivated influenza vaccine. Whole-study findings and limits: Seasonal influenza vaccination, on each occasion, was suggested by the authors to recruit few new T cells.

TCRdb re-called the RT-PCR reads through MiXCR, storing one row per CDR3 protein. Here the sample spans over 400,000 distinct CDR3 sequences, approximately 12% being singletons. The clonotype originates from a man aged 50 to 59 who received an inactivated influenza vaccine. The rearrangement links TRBV10-3 to TRBJ2-1, with 10 bases fitting TRBD2. The starting material was PBMCs from blood, obtained 40 to 50 days after vaccination. This chain's CDR3 is CAISRGTSGIYNEQFF. The DNA for the CDR3 is TGTGCCATCAGTAGAGGTACTAGCGGGATCTACAATGAGCAGTTCTTC.